These T cell receptor beta chains were read from a single sample in a study of preoperative IRX-2 immunotherapy in early breast cancer. Profiling relied on immunoSEQ multiplex PCR, and the TCRdb table lists in-frame clones only, not all of them. The profile shows over a thousand clones, about 60% of them singletons. The sequencing here drew on tumor tissue, taken before IRX-2 immunotherapy. The source of these receptors is a human donor with breast cancer. Both conserved end residues are part of each CDR3. Each record gives: D gene, J gene, V gene, clone size, CDR3 protein, CDR3 DNA. A D gene is named only where the DNA matches it firmly. Clone sizes are given selectively: once, few, many, or a class where the clone is expanded.

NA	TRBJ1-2	TRBV11-3	NA	CASFEVISRKTYGYTF	TGTGCCAGCTTTGAGGTTATCTCGCGAAAGACCTATGGCTACACCTTC
NA	TRBJ1-2	TRBV28	NA	CASSTHRVNYGYTF	TGTGCCAGCAGTACCCATCGGGTTAACTATGGCTACACCTTC
NA	TRBJ1-1	TRBV6-8	few	CASIRGEWAEAFF	TGTGCCAGCATCAGAGGGGAGTGGGCTGAAGCTTTCTTT
TRBD1	TRBJ1-1	TRBV28	NA	CASSQDRVNTEAFF	TGTGCCAGCAGTCAGGACAGGGTAAACACTGAAGCTTTCTTT
NA	TRBJ2-3	TRBV19	NA	CASSSWGHKDTQYF	TGTGCCAGTAGTTCTTGGGGGCATAAAGATACGCAGTATTTT
TRBD1	TRBJ1-5	TRBV23-1	NA	CASSQEATGYSQPQHF	TGCGCCAGCAGCCAAGAGGCGACAGGGTATAGTCAGCCCCAGCATTTT
NA	TRBJ1-1	TRBV7-7	NA	CASSFGGNLGTEAFF	TGTGCCAGCAGCTTTGGGGGGAATTTAGGAACTGAAGCTTTCTTT
NA	TRBJ1-1	TRBV5-1	NA	CASSLETENTEAFF	TGCGCCAGCAGCTTGGAGACAGAAAACACTGAAGCTTTCTTT
TRBD2	TRBJ2-3	TRBV6-8	NA	CAIRGLATDTQYF	TGTGCCATCCGGGGACTAGCTACAGATACGCAGTATTTT
NA	TRBJ1-2	TRBV19	once	CASSIGPGGAYGYTF	TGTGCCAGTAGTATAGGCCCAGGTGGGGCCTATGGCTACACCTTC
NA	TRBJ1-3	TRBV23-1	NA	CASSPSNGNTIYF	TGCGCCAGCAGCCCGTCGAATGGAAACACCATATATTTT
TRBD1	TRBJ1-4	TRBV5-1	NA	CASSLDPQGAQEKLFF	TGCGCCAGCAGCCTAGACCCACAGGGGGCGCAGGAAAAACTGTTTTTT
NA	TRBJ1-2	TRBV14	once	CASSQSGEIISNGYTF	TGTGCCAGCAGCCAATCAGGGGAGATTATATCCAATGGCTACACCTTC
NA	TRBJ1-6	TRBV10-3	NA	CAISEEGSYNSPLHF	TGTGCCATCAGTGAGGAGGGTTCCTATAATTCACCCCTCCACTTT
NA	TRBJ2-6	TRBV29-1	NA	CSVDTGANVLTF	TGCAGCGTTGACACTGGGGCCAACGTCCTGACTTTC
NA	TRBJ2-1	TRBV11-1	NA	CASSFSRYLESEQFF	TGTGCCAGCAGCTTTTCCAGGTATCTAGAAAGTGAGCAGTTCTTC
NA	TRBJ1-3	TRBV11-3	few	CASTINERLSSGNTIYF	TGTGCCAGCACCATAAACGAAAGACTGAGCTCTGGAAACACCATATATTTT
TRBD1	TRBJ1-4	TRBV11-3	NA	CASSSLTGAGNEKLFF	TGTGCCAGCAGCTCCCTTACAGGGGCGGGTAATGAAAAACTGTTTTTT
TRBD1	TRBJ2-5	TRBV30	once	CAWSPGGETQYF	TGTGCCTGGAGTCCAGGGGGAGAGACCCAGTACTTC
NA	TRBJ2-6	TRBV19	NA	CASSTTVTGANVLTF	TGTGCCAGTAGTACCACCGTGACTGGGGCCAACGTCCTGACTTTC
NA	TRBJ1-1	TRBV6-8	NA	CASSYSSRNTEAFF	TGTGCCAGCAGTTACTCCTCCCGGAACACTGAAGCTTTCTTT
TRBD2	TRBJ2-1	TRBV29-1	few	CSLVILAGGPMGYNEQFF	TGCAGCCTTGTTATTCTAGCGGGGGGGCCTATGGGCTACAATGAGCAGTTCTTC
NA	TRBJ1-5	TRBV30	NA	CAWSVGPYSNQPQHF	TGTGCCTGGAGTGTTGGCCCCTATAGCAATCAGCCCCAGCATTTT
NA	TRBJ1-1	TRBV19	NA	CASSMRVGLNTEAFF	TGTGCCAGTAGTATGCGGGTGGGGCTGAACACTGAAGCTTTCTTT
TRBD1	TRBJ1-1	TRBV7-2	once	CASSSGQAPRAFF	TGTGCCAGCAGCTCAGGACAGGCGCCTCGCGCTTTCTTT
TRBD1	TRBJ1-2	TRBV6-8	NA	CASSPDRAWGYTF	TGTGCCAGCAGTCCGGACAGGGCGTGGGGCTACACCTTC
NA	TRBJ1-5	TRBV6-8	NA	CASSVLGEQPQHF	TGTGCCAGCAGTGTTTTGGGGGAACAGCCCCAGCATTTT
NA	TRBJ1-2	TRBV5-1	few	CASSREEDSYGYTF	TGCGCCAGCAGCCGGGAGGAGGACAGCTATGGCTACACCTTC
TRBD2	TRBJ2-5	TRBV18	NA	CASSPLPAGGREETQYF	TGTGCCAGCTCACCATTACCAGCGGGGGGGCGTGAGGAGACCCAGTACTTC
NA	TRBJ2-5	TRBV7-5	NA	CASSWKPGGVETQYF	TGTGCCAGCAGCTGGAAGCCCGGGGGGGTGGAGACCCAGTACTTC
NA	TRBJ1-1	TRBV19	large	CASSAEPRGRTEAFF	TGTGCCAGTAGTGCTGAGCCGAGAGGACGGACTGAAGCTTTCTTT
NA	TRBJ1-1	TRBV11-3	NA	CASSPDAASTEAFF	TGTGCCAGCAGTCCCGATGCAGCGAGCACTGAAGCTTTCTTT
TRBD1	TRBJ1-3	TRBV15	NA	CATSARDRAFTGNTIYF	TGTGCCACCAGCGCTCGAGACAGGGCTTTCACTGGAAACACCATATATTTT
TRBD1	TRBJ1-1	TRBV25-1	NA	CASSESGDRGLLEAFF	TGTGCCAGCAGTGAAAGTGGGGACAGGGGGCTCCTTGAAGCTTTCTTT
NA	TRBJ2-2	TRBV18	NA	CASRQGATGELFF	TGTGCCAGCAGACAAGGGGCTACCGGGGAGCTGTTTTTT
NA	TRBJ1-4	TRBV6-8	NA	CASRPGMANEKLFF	TGTGCCAGCAGACCAGGGATGGCTAATGAAAAACTGTTTTTT